This passage covers 21 T cell receptor beta chains from one sample sequenced in a study of T cell repertoires in ileal Crohn's disease. Produced via immunoSEQ multiplex PCR; TCRdb's table is partial and in-frame only. The top ten clones hold roughly 26% of a sample with 5,000 to 6,500 clones, about four fifths of them seen once. Sequencing was done on a sample of ileal tissue. Receptors were obtained from an adult with Crohn's disease.

The V gene is TRBV5-4, the J gene TRBJ2-7; 8 bases are a match to TRBD2. This CDR3 is built from 14 residues. Trimming took 1 base from V and 6 from J; bases not matched to a gene: 6. Germline loops: CDR1 SGHNT, CDR2 YYREEE (reference sequence). The CDR3, as DNA: TGTGCCAGCAGCTTGTCCGGGAGGGGCATCGAGCAGTACTTC. This gives the protein CASSLSGRGIEQYF.

This clone was recorded once. The J gene is TRBJ1-2, the V gene TRBV6-5; possible D gene TRBD1, 5 bases. CDR1 and CDR2 (germline): MNHEY, SVGAGI. The CDR3 spans 14 residues. V gave up 5 bases and J gave up 3 bases, with 13 bases separating them. The CDR3 DNA is TGTGCCAGCAGTATTCGGGGGGATGACTATGGCTACACCTTC. It specifies CASSIRGDDYGYTF.

The rearrangement uses TRBV6-5 and TRBJ2-7; 9 bases align to TRBD1. Germline assignment: CDR1 MNHEY and CDR2 SVGAGI. CDR3 size: 12 residues. V lost 8 bases and J lost 12; bases outside the gene matches: 11. The CDR3 reads CASRDRAKRGYF. DNA of the CDR3: TGTGCCAGCCGGGACAGGGCTAAGAGGGGGTACTTC.

In its sample, this clone was seen a few times. J is TRBJ1-1 and V is TRBV4-2; 8 nucleotides agree with TRBD1. This CDR3 is 15 amino acids long. Germline V lookup: CDR1 LGHNA, CDR2 YNFKEQ. V gave up 0 bases and J gave up 5 bases; unmatched junction bases: 5. The CDR3 bases are TGTGCCAGCAGCCAAGACGACAGGGGAAGGACTGAAGCTTTCTTT. Translated: CASSQDDRGRTEAFF.

This chain's CDR3 is CASSTGQGPRNYGYTF. CDR3 DNA sequence: TGTGCCAGCAGCACGGGACAGGGGCCACGCAACTATGGCTACACCTTC. This chain links TRBV7-9 with TRBJ1-2; 10 positions agree with TRBD1. Looked up from germline, CDR1 is SEHNR and CDR2 is FQNEAQ (reference sequence). The CDR3 length is 16 residues. J was trimmed by 2 bases and V by 5 bases; bases with no gene match: 8.

This rearrangement joins TRBV11-2 to TRBJ1-6; 9 nucleotides match TRBD1. Germline-derived CDR1 and CDR2 are SGHAT and FQNNGV. The V and J ends lost 5 bases and 7 bases, in that order; junction bases with no gene match: 15. The CDR3 totals 18 residues. CDR3 coding DNA: TGTGCCAGCAGCCTACTTGGATGGGACAGGGCTAAGAATTCACCCCTCCACTTT. Amino acid sequence: CASSLLGWDRAKNSPLHF. Using reference TRBV11-2 and TRBJ1-6 for the parts outside the CDR3, the full variable domain is EAGVAQSPRYKIIEKRQSVAFWCNPISGHATLYWYQQILGQGPKLLIQFQNNGVVDDSQLPKDRFSAERLKGVDSTLKIQPAKLEDSAVYLCASSLLGWDRAKNSPLHFGNGTRLTVT.

The chain recombines TRBV27 with TRBJ2-2; 8 bases are a match to TRBD2. V trimming: 11 bases; J trimming: 5 bases; junction bases outside the gene matches: 10. CDR1 and CDR2 (germline): MNHEY, SMNVEV (reference sequence). This CDR3 comprises 14 residues. CDR3 DNA sequence: TGTGCCGTAAAAGCGGGAGTCCGGACCGGGGAGCTGTTTTTT. This gives the protein CAVKAGVRTGELFF.

The chain uses TRBV28 and TRBJ2-1, with 7 bases aligning to TRBD2. V gave up 3 bases and J gave up 4 bases; unmatched junction bases: 15. This CDR3 spans 18 amino acids. Germline V gene lookup returns CDR1 MDHEN and CDR2 SYDVKM. The CDR3 DNA reads TGTGCCAGCAGTTTTGAGCTTTATAGCGGGCAAGTTTACAATGAGCAGTTCTTC. Translation: CASSFELYSGQVYNEQFF.

The V and J genes are TRBV19 and TRBJ2-1, with no clear D. The CDR3 covers 14 residues. CDR1 is LNHDA and CDR2 is SQIVND in the germline V gene (reference sequence). Trimming took off 10 bases at V and 5 bases at J, with 18 bases between the two ends. CDR3 sequence (DNA): TGTGCCACTGCAACAGTTCCGTCGGACAATGAGCAGTTCTTC. It specifies CATATVPSDNEQFF.

The chain links TRBV19 to TRBJ1-2, with a possible D match to TRBD1 (6 bases). This CDR3 spans 14 amino acids. Germline V lookup: CDR1 LNHDA, CDR2 SQIVND (reference sequence). The V end lost 3 bases, the J end lost 4 bases, and 12 bases lay between the germline ends. The CDR3 region has the DNA TGTGCCAGTAGTATCAACAGACAGGTCTATGGCTACACCTTC. Protein product: CASSINRQVYGYTF.

The gene calls are TRBV27 and TRBJ1-6, with D possibly being TRBD1 (5 bases). Between the trimmed V and J ends, which lost 5 bases and 6 bases, there was a span of 11 bases. CDR3 length: 14 amino acids. The germline CDR1 and CDR2 sequences are MNHEY and SMNVEV (reference sequence). The CDR3 DNA reads as TGTGCCAGCAGTCCCGCAGGGTTTAATTCACCCCTCCACTTT. Its translation: CASSPAGFNSPLHF.

This sequence joins TRBV5-1 and TRBJ2-3; 8 bases match TRBD1. CDR3 size: 14 residues. Per the germline V gene, CDR1 is SGHRS and CDR2 is YFSETQ. J gave up 4 bases and V 3 bases, and 4 bases lay outside the gene matches. CDR3 nucleotide sequence: TGCGCCAGCAGCTCAGGGGGCTGGGCAGATACGCAGTATTTT. Encoded protein: CASSSGGWADTQYF.

The chain combines TRBV21-1 with TRBJ2-1; TRBD2 reflects the table's D call only, with no check against the DNA. TRBV21-1 is termed a pseudogene. The CDR3 totals 16 residues. In DNA form, the CDR3 reads TGTGCCAGCAGCCCTGCGGGTCGACGCTCCTACAATGAGCAGTTCTTC. It translates to CASSPAGRRSYNEQFF.

CDR3: CASNRQGVDTQYF. The CDR3, as DNA: TGTGCCAGCAATCGTCAGGGCGTAGATACGCAGTATTTT. J is TRBJ2-3 and V is TRBV27, with D perhaps TRBD1 (5 bases). CDR3 length equals 13 residues. Between the trimmed V and J ends, which lost 7 bases and 5 bases, there was a span of 13 bases. CDR1 is MNHEY, CDR2 SMNVEV, per germline (reference sequence).

As for this clone: Distinct nucleotide sequences in the sample also encode this CDR3. This chain uses TRBV18 with TRBJ2-7, with 10 bases fitting TRBD1. In germline, CDR1 is KGHSH, CDR2 LQKENI. CDR3 length equals 13 residues. Unmatched junction bases numbered 4, after V lost 6 bases and J lost 5 bases. The CDR3 loop is CASSSDRGNEQYF. The CDR3, as DNA: TGTGCCAGCTCGTCGGACAGGGGGAACGAGCAGTACTTC.

The rearrangement joins TRBV7-2 to TRBJ1-1; 8 nucleotides align to TRBD1. The CDR3 is 15 residues long. Per the germline V gene, CDR1 is SGHTA and CDR2 is FQGNSA. The V segment lost 1 base and the J segment 7 bases; nucleotides outside the gene matches: 8. The CDR3 bases are TGTGCCAGCAGCTTAGGCGGTGGCGGACAGGGTGAAGCTTTCTTT. Protein sequence: CASSLGGGGQGEAFF.

The chain couples TRBV11-2 to TRBJ2-7, with 9 bases fitting TRBD1. The germline gives CDR1 SGHAT, CDR2 FQNNGV. This CDR3 has 16 residues. The V and J ends lost 0 bases and 1 base, in that order; junction bases with no gene match: 4. CDR3 DNA: TGTGCCAGCAGCTTAGAGGGGACAGGGAAATCCTACGAGCAGTACTTC. Its translation is CASSLEGTGKSYEQYF.

The CDR3 DNA is TGTGCCAGCAGCTGGGGACTGTTAGAGACCCAGTACTTC. This sequence encodes CASSWGLLETQYF. This chain joins TRBV5-6 and TRBJ2-5; perhaps TRBD2 as D (6 bases). V lost 3 bases to trimming and J lost 4 bases, with 10 bases between them. The germline gives CDR1 SGHDT, CDR2 YYEEEE. The CDR3 is made up of 13 amino acids.

The chain employs TRBV7-9 and TRBJ2-2, with TRBD2 as a possible D gene (5 bases). V was shortened by 5 bases and J by 5 bases, with 15 bases between the two germline ends. CDR1 is SEHNR and CDR2 is FQNEAQ in the germline V gene (reference sequence). The CDR3 is made up of 15 amino acids. The DNA for the CDR3 is TGTGCCAGCAGCCCCCAGTTCCAGCGGACCGGGGAGCTGTTTTTT. This gives the protein CASSPQFQRTGELFF.

V gene TRBV6-5 combines with J gene TRBJ2-4; TRBD1 matches 7 bases. V shed 4 bases and J 1 base; nucleotides not matched to a gene: 4. CDR1 MNHEY and CDR2 SVGAGI come from the germline V gene. This CDR3 is 15 amino acids long. As DNA, the CDR3 is TGTGCCAGCAGTTTCACAGGGGCGGCCAAAAACATTCAGTACTTC. Protein product: CASSFTGAAKNIQYF.

This sequence joins TRBV28 and TRBJ2-1, with 7 bases aligning to TRBD1. There are 11 residues in the CDR3. Germline V lookup: CDR1 MDHEN, CDR2 SYDVKM. V lost 6 bases to trimming and J lost 13 bases; unmatched junction nucleotides: 6. This chain's CDR3 is CASRETGPQFF. CDR3 coding DNA: TGTGCCAGCAGGGAGACAGGGCCCCAGTTCTTC.